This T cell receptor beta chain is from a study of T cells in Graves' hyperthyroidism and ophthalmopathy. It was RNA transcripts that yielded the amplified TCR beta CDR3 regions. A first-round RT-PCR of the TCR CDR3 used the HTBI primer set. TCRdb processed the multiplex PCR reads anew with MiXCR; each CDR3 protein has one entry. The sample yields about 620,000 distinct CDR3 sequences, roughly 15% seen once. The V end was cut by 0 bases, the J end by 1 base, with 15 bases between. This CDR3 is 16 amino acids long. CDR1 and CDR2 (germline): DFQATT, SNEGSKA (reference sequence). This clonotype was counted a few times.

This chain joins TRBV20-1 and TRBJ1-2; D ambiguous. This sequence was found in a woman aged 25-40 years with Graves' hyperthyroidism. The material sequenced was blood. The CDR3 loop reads CSARDPTGYDNYGYTF. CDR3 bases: TGCAGTGCTAGAGACCCCACCGGCTACGATAACTATGGCTACACCTTC.